The rows below give T cell receptor beta chains drawn from one sample of a study of blood T cell repertoires in COVID-19. Profiling relied on immunoSEQ multiplex PCR, and the TCRdb table lists in-frame clones only, not all of them. The sample holds about 200,000 clones; roughly 90% are singletons and the top ten take under 2%. The specimen sequenced was peripheral blood. These receptors were obtained from a man younger than 35 with active or convalescent COVID-19. The CDR3 runs from the conserved cysteine through the conserved F or W. Fields, in order: clone size, J gene, V gene, D gene, CDR3 DNA, CDR3 protein. D genes are given only for firm matches. The size of a clone is reported for some rows only, either as once, few or many, or as a class for expanded clones.

>once|TRBJ2-7|TRBV5-4|TRBD2
TGTGCCAGCAGCAGTCCTCCTAGCGGGAGATTGAACGAGCAGTACTTC
CASSSPPSGRLNEQYF
>NA|TRBJ1-2|TRBV5-1|NA
TGCGCCAGCAGACAAGGTAGGGGACTTCTCTATGGCTACACCTTC
CASRQGRGLLYGYTF
>once|TRBJ2-7|TRBV19|TRBD2
TGTGCCAGTAGTATCTCGGGACTAGCGGGAGCCGAGCAGTACTTC
CASSISGLAGAEQYF
>NA|TRBJ1-2|TRBV27|TRBD1
TGTGCCAGCAGTTCATCGACAGGGGACTATGGCTACACCTTC
CASSSSTGDYGYTF
>NA|TRBJ2-1|TRBV3-1/TRBV3-2|NA
TGTGCCAGCAGCCAAGGGTCCCCACAAGATGAGCAGTTCTTC
CASSQGSPQDEQFF
>NA|TRBJ1-1|TRBV6-5|NA
TGTGCCAGCAGTTACGTTGGGTGGAGGTCAAAAGCTTTCTTT
CASSYVGWRSKAFF
>NA|TRBJ2-4|TRBV14|NA
TGTGCCAGCAGCCCTTTAGCCAAAAACATTCAGTACTTC
CASSPLAKNIQYF
>NA|TRBJ1-1|TRBV25-1|NA
TGTGCCAGCATTGGGGGGGCTACGAACACTGAAGCTTTCTTT
CASIGGATNTEAFF
>once|TRBJ2-3|TRBV7-8|NA
TGTGCCAGCAGCCCCCTTGGTCGGGTCGATACGCAGTATTTT
CASSPLGRVDTQYF
>NA|TRBJ2-5|TRBV2|NA
TGTGCCAGCAGTGGCGATATTCGGGAGACCCAGTACTTC
CASSGDIRETQYF
>NA|TRBJ2-5|TRBV7-3|TRBD2
TGTGCCAGCAGCTTAAGGGGTAGCGGGGAAGAGACCCAGTACTTC
CASSLRGSGEETQYF
>NA|TRBJ1-2|TRBV30|TRBD1
TGTGCCTGGAGTGCGGACAGGGCTAGAGGCTACACCTTC
CAWSADRARGYTF
>NA|TRBJ2-2|TRBV15|TRBD1
TGTGCCACCAGTGTCTTACAGGGGGCAACCACCGGGGAGCTGTTTTTT
CATSVLQGATTGELFF
>NA|TRBJ1-6|TRBV9|TRBD1
TGTGCCAGCAGTCAGGGGGTCTATAATTCACCCCTCCACTTT
CASSQGVYNSPLHF
>NA|TRBJ2-1|TRBV5-1|TRBD2
TGCGCCAGCAGCTTGGGTCTAGCGGGAATAAATGCGGAGCAGTTCTTC
CASSLGLAGINAEQFF
>NA|TRBJ2-7|TRBV5-6|TRBD2
TGTGCCAGCAGCCCGGGACTAGCGGGGGCCTACGAGCAGTACTTC
CASSPGLAGAYEQYF
>NA|TRBJ2-3|TRBV12-5|NA
TGTGCTAGTGGACGGACTCGCGTCACAGATACGCAGTATTTT
CASGRTRVTDTQYF
>NA|TRBJ1-5|TRBV10-3|TRBD1
TGTGCCATCAGTGGCGACAGGGATTGGCCCCAGCATTTT
CAISGDRDWPQHF
>NA|TRBJ2-1|TRBV3-1/TRBV3-2|TRBD2
TGTGCCAGCAGCCAAGTGAGGCTAGCGGGAAACAATGAGCAGTTCTTC
CASSQVRLAGNNEQFF
>once|TRBJ2-7|TRBV18|NA
TGTGCCAGCTCACCTTCCGGGACTGGATCCTACGAGCAGTACTTC
CASSPSGTGSYEQYF
>NA|TRBJ1-2|TRBV7-8|NA
TGTGCCAGCCATATGGAAGTCGGGGTTCTCTATGGCTACACCTTC
CASHMEVGVLYGYTF
>NA|TRBJ1-1|TRBV30|NA
TGTGCCTGGACGGAGGGTAGCGACACTGAAGCTTTCTTT
CAWTEGSDTEAFF
>NA|TRBJ1-2|TRBV7-2|TRBD1
TGTGCCAGCAGCTTCGACAGGGGGCCTAACTATGGCTACACCTTC
CASSFDRGPNYGYTF
>NA|TRBJ2-7|TRBV5-1|TRBD2
TGCGCCAGCAGCTTGGGACTAGCGGAGACTTACGAGCAGTACTTC
CASSLGLAETYEQYF
>NA|TRBJ1-3|TRBV3-1/TRBV3-2|TRBD1
TGTGCCAGCAGACCAACAGGGGGCTCTGGAAACACCATATATTTT
CASRPTGGSGNTIYF
>NA|TRBJ1-2|TRBV7-9|NA
TGTGCCAGCAGCCCAAGGGAGGGGAATGGCTACACCTTC
CASSPREGNGYTF
>NA|TRBJ1-1|TRBV9|NA
TGTGCCAGCAGCGCAAACAGGGTGGGCACTGAAGCTTTCTTT
CASSANRVGTEAFF
>once|TRBJ2-1|TRBV7-9|TRBD1
TGTGCCAGCAGCTTTCCGGGACAGGCCAATGAGCAGTTCTTC
CASSFPGQANEQFF
>NA|TRBJ2-7|TRBV25-1|NA
TGTGCCAGCAGTGAATTGGTGGGCGGGGTATACGAGCAGTACTTC
CASSELVGGVYEQYF
>NA|TRBJ1-1|TRBV12-5|NA
TGTGCTAGTGGTTTGGTACAGGGTATAGGCACTGAAGCTTTCTTT
CASGLVQGIGTEAFF
>NA|TRBJ2-7|TRBV4-1|TRBD1
TGCGCCAGCAGCGTCACAGGGGCCGAGCAGTACTTC
CASSVTGAEQYF
>NA|TRBJ1-2|TRBV12-5|NA
TGTGCTAGTGGTTTGGCTCCTCCGGGGGACTATGGCTACACCTTC
CASGLAPPGDYGYTF
>NA|TRBJ2-7|TRBV19|NA
TGTGCCAGTAGTCCCCCCGGGACTGAAAACCTTTTCTACGAGCAGTACTTC
CASSPPGTENLFYEQYF
>NA|TRBJ2-7|TRBV27|TRBD1
TGTGCCAGCAGTTTTGTAGGGGGCGTGGGTGAGCAGTACTTC
CASSFVGGVGEQYF
>few|TRBJ1-2|TRBV25-1|NA
TGTGCCAGCAGTGGGGGGGGCCTGACTAACTATGGCTACACCTTC
CASSGGGLTNYGYTF
>NA|TRBJ1-3|TRBV10-2|NA
TGCGCCAGCAGTGAGAATGGAGACTCTGGAAACACCATATATTTT
CASSENGDSGNTIYF